The rows below give T cell receptor beta chains drawn from one sample of a study of blood T cell repertoires in COVID-19. TCRdb keeps only in-frame clones here, not all; method: immunoSEQ multiplex PCR. This sample yields 150,000 to 200,000 clones, of which 88% are seen a single time; approximately 2.3% belongs to the top ten. Sample: peripheral blood. These receptors were obtained from an older man with active or convalescent COVID-19. Each CDR3 is given with its conserved first and last residue. The D gene is left open where the match is weak. Size values are once, few and many counts, or a class for expanded clones, and some rows have none.

TRBD2,-,16,TRBJ2-3,TRBV5-4,CASSSRTSGRADTQYF,TGTGCCAGCAGCTCAAGGACTAGCGGGAGGGCAGATACGCAGTATTTT
TRBD1,many,14,TRBJ1-1,TRBV5-1,CASSGTGLNTEAFF,TGCGCCAGCAGCGGGACAGGGCTGAACACTGAAGCTTTCTTT
-,-,15,TRBJ2-7,TRBV4-1,CASSQETHPSYEQYF,TGCGCCAGCAGCCAAGAGACACATCCGAGCTACGAGCAGTACTTC
-,-,12,TRBJ1-2,TRBV6-5,CASTESGYGYTF,TGTGCCAGCACCGAGTCGGGATATGGCTACACCTTC
TRBD2,-,16,TRBJ2-3,TRBV7-2,CASSWVSGGLTDTQYF,TGTGCCAGCAGCTGGGTTAGCGGGGGGCTCACAGATACGCAGTATTTT
TRBD2,-,14,TRBJ2-1,TRBV19,CASRAATSVNEQFF,TGTGCCAGTAGGGCAGCGACTAGCGTCAATGAGCAGTTCTTC
-,-,15,TRBJ2-3,TRBV28,CASSLPLGQSDTQYF,TGTGCCAGCAGTTTACCCCTCGGACAATCAGATACGCAGTATTTT
TRBD1,-,14,TRBJ2-3,TRBV9,CASSADRSTDTQYF,TGTGCCAGCAGCGCGGACAGGAGCACAGATACGCAGTATTTT
TRBD2,once,15,TRBJ2-1,TRBV13,CASSWGLAGSNEQFF,TGTGCCAGCAGCTGGGGACTAGCGGGCTCCAATGAGCAGTTCTTC
-,-,14,TRBJ2-5,TRBV5-1,CASSFHISGETQYF,TGCGCCAGCAGCTTCCATATTTCAGGGGAGACCCAGTACTTC
TRBD1,-,16,TRBJ1-1,TRBV27,CASSSYRGRLYTEAFF,TGTGCCAGCAGTTCATACAGGGGGCGCCTGTACACTGAAGCTTTCTTT
-,-,14,TRBJ2-7,TRBV23-1,CASSLLNTRSEQYF,TGCGCCAGCAGTCTTTTGAACACTCGGAGCGAGCAGTACTTC
-,-,15,TRBJ2-7,TRBV4-3,CASSQDQGQSYEQYF,TGCGCCAGCAGCCAAGATCAAGGACAGTCCTACGAGCAGTACTTC
-,-,12,TRBJ1-3,TRBV7-9,CAGQSAGNTIYF,TGTGCCGGACAGTCGGCGGGAAACACCATATATTTT
-,-,14,TRBJ2-3,TRBV28,CASSFVGSADTQYF,TGTGCCAGCAGTTTCGTGGGGAGCGCAGATACGCAGTATTTT
-,-,13,TRBJ1-3,TRBV7-8,CASSLDRGNTIYF,TGTGCCAGCAGCTTAGACCGGGGAAACACCATATATTTT
-,-,12,TRBJ1-5,TRBV19,CASSIQGGPQHF,TGTGCCAGTAGTATCCAGGGAGGGCCCCAGCATTTT
-,-,17,TRBJ1-6,TRBV5-8,CASSLVGGSSYNSPLHF,TGTGCCAGCAGCTTGGTAGGGGGAAGCTCCTATAATTCACCCCTCCACTTT
TRBD1,-,14,TRBJ1-4,TRBV5-1,CASSSDRVEEKLFF,TGCGCCAGCAGCTCGGACAGGGTTGAGGAAAAACTGTTTTTT
-,few,16,TRBJ1-5,TRBV2,CASRTGGPSEIQPQHF,TGTGCCAGCAGAACCGGAGGGCCGTCGGAGATCCAGCCCCAGCATTTT
-,-,13,TRBJ2-1,TRBV28,CASIGSSYNEQFF,TGTGCCAGCATTGGCAGCTCCTACAATGAGCAGTTCTTC
TRBD2,-,15,TRBJ2-3,TRBV27,CASNPRASGVGTQYF,TGTGCCAGCAATCCGAGAGCTAGCGGGGTGGGTACGCAGTATTTT
-,-,13,TRBJ1-2,TRBV12-3/TRBV12-4,CASSFGRDDGYTF,TGTGCCAGCAGTTTCGGCAGGGATGATGGCTACACCTTC
-,few,13,TRBJ2-1,TRBV18,CASSRSGGNEQFF,TGTGCCAGCTCACGCAGTGGGGGGAATGAGCAGTTCTTC
-,-,16,TRBJ2-7,TRBV11-2,CASSLGARASSYEQYF,TGTGCCAGCAGCTTAGGGGCCAGGGCGAGCTCCTACGAGCAGTACTTC
-,-,15,TRBJ2-1,TRBV7-2,CASSLARGPGNEQFF,TGTGCCAGCAGCTTAGCGCGGGGGCCGGGCAATGAGCAGTTCTTC
-,-,16,TRBJ2-2,TRBV4-1,CASSVRTAANTGELFF,TGCGCCAGCAGCGTACGGACAGCCGCGAACACCGGGGAGCTGTTTTTT
TRBD1,-,14,TRBJ1-4,TRBV2,CASRFRDREEKLFF,TGTGCCAGCAGGTTCCGGGACAGGGAAGAAAAACTGTTTTTT